This T cell receptor (beta chain) was observed in a study of CD8+ T cells in alopecia areata. Turning to the study itself: The tofacitinib course ran for 6 to 18 months and was followed by 6 months off drug. Study conclusions and caveats: Lesional tissue from the scalp (especially in alopecia totalis/universalis) showed higher clonality than normal scalp.

Treatment reported: oral pan-JAK inhibitor, 5-10 mg twice daily. Worth noting for this clone: The target antigen is unknown. This same CDR3 is encoded by further DNA sequences in the sample.

RNA, once extracted, was reverse transcribed into cDNA for use as the sequencing template. Using immunoSEQ multiplex PCR, the repertoire was profiled, and TCRdb retains in-frame clones only, with some absent. The profile covers fewer than 200,000 clones, with roughly 62% appearing a single time and roughly 12% taken by the ten largest. CDR3 length: 13 amino acids. CDR1 MNHEY and CDR2 SMNVEV come from the germline V gene (reference sequence). Trimming pared 2 bases from V and 2 bases from J, leaving 6 bases between. The chain recombines TRBV27 with TRBJ1-2, with D unresolved. The origin of this receptor is a human donor with alopecia areata. This sample comprised CD8+ T cells sorted from blood, obtained at week 24, from a patient treated with tofacitinib. CDR3: CASSLSRNYGYTF. The CDR3, as DNA: TGTGCCAGCAGTTTAAGCAGAAACTATGGCTACACCTTC.